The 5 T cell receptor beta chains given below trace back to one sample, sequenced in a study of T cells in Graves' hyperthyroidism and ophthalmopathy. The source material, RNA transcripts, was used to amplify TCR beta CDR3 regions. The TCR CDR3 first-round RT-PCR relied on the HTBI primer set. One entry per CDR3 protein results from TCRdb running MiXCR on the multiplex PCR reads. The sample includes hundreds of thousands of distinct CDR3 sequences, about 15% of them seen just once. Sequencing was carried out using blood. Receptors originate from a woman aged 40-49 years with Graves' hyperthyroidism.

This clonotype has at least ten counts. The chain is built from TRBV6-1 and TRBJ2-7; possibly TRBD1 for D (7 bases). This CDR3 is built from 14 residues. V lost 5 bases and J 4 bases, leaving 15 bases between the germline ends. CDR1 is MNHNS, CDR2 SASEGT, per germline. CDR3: CASSPLPGGYEQYF. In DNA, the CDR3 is TGTGCCAGCAGTCCACTCCCAGGGGGGTACGAGCAGTACTTC.

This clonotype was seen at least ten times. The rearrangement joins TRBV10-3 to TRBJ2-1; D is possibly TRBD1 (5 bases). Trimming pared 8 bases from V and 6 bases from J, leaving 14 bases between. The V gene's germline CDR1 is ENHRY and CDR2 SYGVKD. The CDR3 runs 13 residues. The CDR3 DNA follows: TGTGCCATCGGTTTCCCAGGGCGCAATGAGCAGTTCTTC. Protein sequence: CAIGFPGRNEQFF.

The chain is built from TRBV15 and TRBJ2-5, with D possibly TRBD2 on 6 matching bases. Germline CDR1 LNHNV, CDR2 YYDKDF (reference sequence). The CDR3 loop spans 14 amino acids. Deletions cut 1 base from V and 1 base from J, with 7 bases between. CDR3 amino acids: CATSRAGGQETQYF. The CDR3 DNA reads TGTGCCACCAGCAGAGCCGGGGGCCAAGAGACCCAGTACTTC.

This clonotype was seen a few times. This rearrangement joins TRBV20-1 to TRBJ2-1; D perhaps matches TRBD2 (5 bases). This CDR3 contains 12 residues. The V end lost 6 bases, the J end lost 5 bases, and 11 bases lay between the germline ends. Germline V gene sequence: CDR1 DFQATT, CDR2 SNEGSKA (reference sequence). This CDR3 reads CSASTGDNEQFF. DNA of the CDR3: TGCAGTGCCAGTACCGGGGACAATGAGCAGTTCTTC.

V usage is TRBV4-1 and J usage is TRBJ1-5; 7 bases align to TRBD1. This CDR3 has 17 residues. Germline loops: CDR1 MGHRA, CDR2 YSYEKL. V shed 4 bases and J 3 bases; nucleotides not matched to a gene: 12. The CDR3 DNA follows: TGCGCCAGCAGCCTCCAATTGACCGGGACAGTCAATCAGCCCCAGCATTTT. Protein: CASSLQLTGTVNQPQHF.